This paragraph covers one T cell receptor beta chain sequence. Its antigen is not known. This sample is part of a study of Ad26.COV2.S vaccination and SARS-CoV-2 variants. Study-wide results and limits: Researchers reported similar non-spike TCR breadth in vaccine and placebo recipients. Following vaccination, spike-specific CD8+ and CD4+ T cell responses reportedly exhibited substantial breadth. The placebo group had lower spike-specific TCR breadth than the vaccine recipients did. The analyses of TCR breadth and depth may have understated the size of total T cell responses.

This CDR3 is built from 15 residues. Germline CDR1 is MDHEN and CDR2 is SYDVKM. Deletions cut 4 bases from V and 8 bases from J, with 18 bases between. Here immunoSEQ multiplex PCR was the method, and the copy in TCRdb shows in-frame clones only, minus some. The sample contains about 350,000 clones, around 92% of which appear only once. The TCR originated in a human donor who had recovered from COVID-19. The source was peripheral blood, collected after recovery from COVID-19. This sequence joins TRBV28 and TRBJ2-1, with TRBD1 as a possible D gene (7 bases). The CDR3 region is CASSSSGGLNDEQFF. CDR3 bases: TGTGCCAGCAGTTCGTCAGGGGGACTGAACGATGAGCAGTTCTTC.